This entry concerns a single TCR beta chain. Its antigen remains unknown. The record originates from a study of CD8+ T cells in alopecia areata. Broader study findings: TCR sharing was clearer in mice than between patients, perhaps partly owing to patient HLA diversity. Scalp specimens additionally yield sequences from normal skin's resident alphabeta T cells.

Extraction of RNA preceded its reverse transcription into cDNA, which served as the sequencing template. The repertoire was sequenced with immunoSEQ multiplex PCR; TCRdb's copy has only in-frame clones and lacks some. Among some 88,000 clones listed, about 40% were seen once. The treatment is: oral pan-JAK inhibitor, 5-10 mg twice daily. V lost 4 bases to trimming and J lost 3 bases; unmatched junction nucleotides: 3. Germline CDR1 is SEHNR and CDR2 is FQNEAQ (reference sequence). The CDR3 contains 14 residues. The chain is built from TRBV7-9 and TRBJ2-4; 7 bases are shared with TRBD2. This clonotype originated in a human donor with alopecia areata. The sample in question was CD8+ T cells sorted from blood, obtained at week 24, from a patient treated with tofacitinib. The CDR3 protein is CASSSLADKNIQYF. The CDR3 bases are TGTGCCAGCAGCTCCCTAGCGGACAAAAACATTCAGTACTTC.